The sequence of this T cell receptor beta chain was determined in a study of cytomegalovirus exposure and HLA in healthy donors. General observations from the study: Rarity held for most TCR sequences, but there were some public TCRs that occurred in many donors. For most TCR beta V segments, an earlier analysis put the productive rate at about 87% or about 30% of the time.

Germline V lookup: CDR1 SGHAT, CDR2 FQNNGV. The CDR3 spans 16 residues. Trimming took 5 bases from V and 0 from J; bases not matched to a gene: 5. Amplification used 60 Vbeta primers and 13 Jbeta primers. The assay was immunoSEQ multiplex PCR, and TCRdb's table has in-frame clones only and misses some. The repertoire shows under 95,000 clones; the top ten hold roughly 3.8%. A remark on this clone: Its antigen is unknown.

The rearrangement uses TRBV11-2 and TRBJ2-2, with 8 positions matching TRBD2. This sequence was found in a female donor in good health and CMV-seropositive. Material for sequencing was PBMCs. The CDR3 region is CASSPWTSTNTGELFF. The CDR3 coding sequence is TGTGCCAGCAGCCCTTGGACTAGCACGAACACCGGGGAGCTGTTTTTT. Full variable domain (outside the CDR3, taken from reference TRBV11-2 and TRBJ2-2): EAGVAQSPRYKIIEKRQSVAFWCNPISGHATLYWYQQILGQGPKLLIQFQNNGVVDDSQLPKDRFSAERLKGVDSTLKIQPAKLEDSAVYLCASSPWTSTNTGELFFGEGSRLTVL.